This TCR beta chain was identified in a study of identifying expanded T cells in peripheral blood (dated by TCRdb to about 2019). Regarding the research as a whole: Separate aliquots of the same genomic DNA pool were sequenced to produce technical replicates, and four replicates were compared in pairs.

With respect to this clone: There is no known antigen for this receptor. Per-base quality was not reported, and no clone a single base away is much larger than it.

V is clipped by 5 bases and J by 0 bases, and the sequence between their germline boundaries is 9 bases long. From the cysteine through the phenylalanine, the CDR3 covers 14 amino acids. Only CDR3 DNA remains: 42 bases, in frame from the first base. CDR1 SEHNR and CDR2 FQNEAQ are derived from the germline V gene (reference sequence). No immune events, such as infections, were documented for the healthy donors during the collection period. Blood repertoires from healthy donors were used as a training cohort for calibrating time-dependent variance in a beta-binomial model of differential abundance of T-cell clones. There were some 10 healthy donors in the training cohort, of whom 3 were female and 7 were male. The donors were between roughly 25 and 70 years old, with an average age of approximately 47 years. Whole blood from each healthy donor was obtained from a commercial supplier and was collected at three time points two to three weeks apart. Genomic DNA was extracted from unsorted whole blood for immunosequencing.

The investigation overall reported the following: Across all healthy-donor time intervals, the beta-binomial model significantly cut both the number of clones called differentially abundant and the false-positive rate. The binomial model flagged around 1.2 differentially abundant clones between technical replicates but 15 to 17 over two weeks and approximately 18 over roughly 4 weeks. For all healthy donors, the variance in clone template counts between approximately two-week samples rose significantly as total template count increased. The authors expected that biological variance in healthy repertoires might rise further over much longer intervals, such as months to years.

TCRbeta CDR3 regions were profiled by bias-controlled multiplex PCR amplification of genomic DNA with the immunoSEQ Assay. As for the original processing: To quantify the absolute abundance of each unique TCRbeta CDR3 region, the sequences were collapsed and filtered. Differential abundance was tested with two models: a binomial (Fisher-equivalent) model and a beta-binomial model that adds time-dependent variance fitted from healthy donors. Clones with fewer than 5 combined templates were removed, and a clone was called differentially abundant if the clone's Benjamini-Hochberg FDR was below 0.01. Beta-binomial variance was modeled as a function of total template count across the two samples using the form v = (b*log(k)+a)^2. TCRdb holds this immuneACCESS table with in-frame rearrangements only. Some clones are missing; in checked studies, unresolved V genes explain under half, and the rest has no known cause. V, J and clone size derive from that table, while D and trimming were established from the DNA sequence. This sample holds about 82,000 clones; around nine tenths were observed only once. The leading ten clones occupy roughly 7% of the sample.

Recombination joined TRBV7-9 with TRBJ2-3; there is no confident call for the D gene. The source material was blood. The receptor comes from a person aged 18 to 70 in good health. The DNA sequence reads TGTGCCAGCAGCACCCAAGGGAGCACAGATACGCAGTATTTT. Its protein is CASSTQGSTDTQYF. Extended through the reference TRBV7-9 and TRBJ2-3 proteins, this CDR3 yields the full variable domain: DTGVSQNPRHKITKRGQNVTFRCDPISEHNRLYWYRQTLGQGPEFLTYFQNEAQLEKSRLLSDRFSAERPKGSFSTLEIQRTEQGDSAMYLCASSTQGSTDTQYFGPGTRLTVL.